These 18 T cell receptor beta chains were sequenced from one sample in a study of blood T cells in healthy people across ages. A second PCR, run for roughly 7 to 11 cycles, used a sample-barcoded 5' primer plus a J-beta primer mix. TCRdb re-derived calls from the 5' RACE reads in MiXCR, one entry per CDR3 protein. The sample holds about 640,000 distinct CDR3 sequences; roughly 50% are singletons and the top ten take over 35%. The sequenced sample consisted of blood. These receptors were taken from a man aged 60 to 69 in good health.

The chain couples TRBV6-1 to TRBJ1-2; 8 bases fit TRBD1. The J segment lost 4 bases and the V segment lost 3 bases, leaving 4 bases of the junction unmatched. CDR3 size: 14 residues. Germline loops: CDR1 MNHNS, CDR2 SASEGT. The DNA for the CDR3 is TGTGCCAGCAGTGAGACAGACAGGGGCTATGGCTACACCTTC. It translates to CASSETDRGYGYTF.

V is TRBV9 and J is TRBJ2-5, with 10 bases aligning to TRBD2. J lost 5 bases, V lost 4 bases, and 8 bases had no gene match. Germline CDR1 and CDR2: SGDLS and YYNGEE. The CDR3 loop spans 15 amino acids. The CDR3 bases are TGTGCCAGCAGCTCTACGAGCGGGGGGGCGGAGACCCAGTACTTC. This sequence encodes CASSSTSGGAETQYF.

The genes are TRBV6-1 and TRBJ2-7; the D is unclear. The CDR3 is 15 residues long. The germline V gene encodes CDR1 MNHNS and CDR2 SASEGT. The V end was cut by 2 bases, the J end by 3 bases, with 14 bases between. The CDR3 is CASSEYGRLGYEQYF. As DNA, the CDR3 is TGTGCCAGCAGTGAATATGGCAGGCTGGGCTACGAGCAGTACTTC.

The J gene is TRBJ2-5, the V gene TRBV9; 10 nucleotides agree with TRBD2. Unmatched junction bases numbered 6, after V lost 0 bases and J lost 1 base. CDR3 length: 17 residues. CDR1 and CDR2 from the germline V gene are SGDLS and YYNGEE. The CDR3 DNA follows: TGTGCCAGCAGCGTAGGGCTAGCGGGGGCCCCCCAAGAGACCCAGTACTTC. Translation: CASSVGLAGAPQETQYF.

This rearrangement joins TRBV7-9 to TRBJ2-5, with 8 positions matching TRBD1. Germline CDR1 reads SEHNR; CDR2 reads FQNEAQ (reference sequence). The CDR3 is made up of 15 amino acids. Germline trimming cut 3 bases from V and 1 base from J; bases unmatched to any gene: 4. The CDR3 DNA reads TGTGCCAGCAGCTTCGGGCAGGGGGCCCAAGAGACCCAGTACTTC. This translates into CASSFGQGAQETQYF.

The rearrangement links TRBV29-1 to TRBJ1-2, with 10 bases that match TRBD1. Germline-derived CDR1 and CDR2 are SQVTM and ANQGSEA. The CDR3 consists of 14 residues. Trimming at V came to 2 bases and at J to 5 bases, leaving 5 bases not matched to a gene. DNA of the CDR3: TGCAGCGTTGAACCCGGGACAGGGGATTATGGCTACACCTTC. Translating it yields CSVEPGTGDYGYTF. Based on the CDR3 plus reference TRBV29-1 and TRBJ1-2, the full variable domain is SAVISQKPSRDICQRGTSLTIQCQVDSQVTMMFWYRQQPGQSLTLIATANQGSEATYESGFVIDKFPISRPNLTFSTLTVSNMSPEDSSIYLCSVEPGTGDYGYTFGSGTRLTVV.

The chain has TRBV20-1 and TRBJ1-2, with D perhaps TRBD1 (5 bases). V lost 0 bases and J lost 6, with 14 bases in between. Germline lookup yields CDR1 DFQATT and CDR2 SNEGSKA (reference sequence). The length of the CDR3 is 14 residues. The CDR3 DNA reads TGCAGTGCTAGAGAATTTACAGGAGTCCATGGCTACACCTTC. It is translated as CSAREFTGVHGYTF.

The V and J genes are TRBV7-8 and TRBJ1-4; D is possibly TRBD1 (5 bases). Germline V gene sequence: CDR1 SGHVS, CDR2 FQNEAQ. The CDR3 is 16 residues long. V gave up 5 bases and J gave up 3 bases, with 16 bases separating them. CDR3 protein: CASSQLRDPSNEKLFF. The CDR3 DNA sequence: TGTGCCAGCAGCCAGCTCAGGGACCCTTCTAATGAAAAACTGTTTTTT.

The chain is built from TRBV29-1 and TRBJ2-5; 9 positions match TRBD2. CDR3 size: 14 residues. V shed 4 bases and J 2 bases; nucleotides not matched to a gene: 5. The germline V gene encodes CDR1 SQVTM and CDR2 ANQGSEA. CDR3 loop: CSVVPSGKQETQYF. The CDR3 nucleotides are TGCAGCGTTGTGCCTAGCGGGAAGCAAGAGACCCAGTACTTC.

This chain connects TRBV12-5 to TRBJ2-1; 9 nucleotides match TRBD1. Germline CDR1 reads LGHNT; CDR2 reads FRNRAP. Unmatched junction bases numbered 6, after V lost 0 bases and J lost 6 bases. The CDR3 is 16 amino acids. As DNA, the CDR3 is TGTGCTAGTGGTTTGGTACTAGGGACAGGGCTCAATGAGCAGTTCTTC. Translation: CASGLVLGTGLNEQFF.

This chain joins TRBV9 and TRBJ2-5; D is unclear. The end of the DNA aligns better with TRBJ2-7, so the J call may be wrong. The CDR3 totals 13 residues. Germline assignment: CDR1 SGDLS and CDR2 YYNGEE. CDR3 region: CASSLDPVYEQYF. CDR3 DNA sequence: TGTGCCAGCAGCTTAGACCCGGTCTACGAGCAGTACTTC.

The V and J genes are TRBV7-9 and TRBJ1-2; TRBD1 matches at 8 bases. Germline values: CDR1 SEHNR, CDR2 FQNEAQ (reference sequence). After removal of 5 bases from V and 2 bases from J, the junction contained 4 bases not matched to a gene. The CDR3 sequence is 14 residues long. In DNA, the CDR3 is TGTGCCAGCAGCAGCTCAGGGGGCAACTATGGCTACACCTTC. Translation: CASSSSGGNYGYTF.

The rearrangement joins TRBV5-1 to TRBJ2-3; D ambiguous. The CDR3 length is 12 residues. CDR1 SGHRS and CDR2 YFSETQ come from the germline V gene. The V and J ends lost 4 bases and 5 bases respectively, with 8 bases between them. The CDR3 region is CASSDERDTQYF. Here the CDR3 DNA reads TGCGCCAGCAGCGATGAGAGAGATACGCAGTATTTT.

In its sample, this clonotype was seen a few times. CDR3 bases: TGTGCCAGCAGTGGACAGGGTACTGGCTACGAGCAGTACTTC. Amino acid sequence: CASSGQGTGYEQYF. The chain combines TRBV27 with TRBJ2-7; 8 bases match TRBD1. V dropped 5 bases and J dropped 3; count of bases not matched to a gene: 6. Per germline, CDR1 MNHEY and CDR2 SMNVEV (reference sequence). The CDR3 consists of 14 residues.

The J gene is TRBJ2-5, the V gene TRBV10-3; D gene ambiguous. Deletions cut 2 bases from V and 5 bases from J, with 9 bases between. This CDR3 contains 13 residues. The germline V gene has CDR1 ENHRY and CDR2 SYGVKD. The CDR3 DNA follows: TGTGCCATCAGTGAGGTTAGCACGGAGACCCAGTACTTC. It codes for CAISEVSTETQYF.

The rearrangement joins TRBV2 to TRBJ2-4; D is tentatively TRBD1 or TRBD2 (5 bases each). The V and J ends lost 6 bases and 6 bases respectively, with 15 bases between them. Germline loops: CDR1 SNHLY, CDR2 FYNNEI. CDR3 size: 14 residues. The CDR3 here is CASRSGSLANIQYF. CDR3 DNA: TGTGCCAGCAGGTCAGGGAGTTTAGCAAACATTCAGTACTTC.

This clonotype was seen more than once but under ten times. The V gene is TRBV20-1, the J gene TRBJ2-4; TRBD2 matches 10 bases. The germline V gene encodes CDR1 DFQATT and CDR2 SNEGSKA (reference sequence). The CDR3 covers 17 residues. Losses at the gene ends were 3 bases for V and 2 bases for J; bases not matched to a gene: 10. This CDR3 is CSASEAGGAVSKNIQYF. CDR3 nucleotide sequence: TGCAGTGCTAGTGAAGCGGGGGGGGCTGTTTCCAAAAACATTCAGTACTTC.

Only a few counts were recorded for this clonotype. This sequence joins TRBV14 and TRBJ2-5; TRBD2 agrees at 11 bases. V was clipped by 4 bases and J by 2 bases; unmatched bases: 3. Germline CDR1 reads SGHDN; CDR2 reads FVKESK. The CDR3 has 15 amino acids. The CDR3 coding sequence is TGTGCCAGCAGCCCGACTAGCGGGGCACAAGAGACCCAGTACTTC. This sequence encodes CASSPTSGAQETQYF. Together with reference TRBV14 and TRBJ2-5, the CDR3 gives the full variable domain: EAGVTQFPSHSVIEKGQTVTLRCDPISGHDNLYWYRRVMGKEIKFLLHFVKESKQDESGMPNNRFLAERTGGTYSTLKVQPAELEDSGVYFCASSPTSGAQETQYFGPGTRLLVL.